This T cell receptor (beta chain) was sequenced for a study of CD8 T cells in Susac syndrome. Random hexamers primed reverse transcription of about 0.5 to 1 ug RNA. One entry per CDR3 protein results from TCRdb running MiXCR on the immunoSEQ multiplex PCR reads. Of some 110,000 distinct CDR3 sequences listed, 90% to 95% were seen once; the top ten hold around 0.087%. V dropped 0 bases and J dropped 7 bases, with 13 bases sitting between them. The germline gives CDR1 MNHEY, CDR2 SVGEGT. The CDR3 has 15 amino acids. The individuals used as controls were healthy donors who had been matched for both age and sex. TEMRA cells were FACS-enriched, and CD8+ and CD4+ T cells were isolated negatively.

Sequenced: CD4+ T cells from PBMCs. This chain joins TRBV6-2 or TRBV6-3 and TRBJ2-1; D possibly corresponds to TRBD2 (6 bases). The receptor's source is a human donor in good health. The CDR3 here is CASSYSTGVQNEQFF. The CDR3 DNA follows: TGTGCCAGCAGTTACTCGACGGGAGTGCAGAATGAGCAGTTCTTC.